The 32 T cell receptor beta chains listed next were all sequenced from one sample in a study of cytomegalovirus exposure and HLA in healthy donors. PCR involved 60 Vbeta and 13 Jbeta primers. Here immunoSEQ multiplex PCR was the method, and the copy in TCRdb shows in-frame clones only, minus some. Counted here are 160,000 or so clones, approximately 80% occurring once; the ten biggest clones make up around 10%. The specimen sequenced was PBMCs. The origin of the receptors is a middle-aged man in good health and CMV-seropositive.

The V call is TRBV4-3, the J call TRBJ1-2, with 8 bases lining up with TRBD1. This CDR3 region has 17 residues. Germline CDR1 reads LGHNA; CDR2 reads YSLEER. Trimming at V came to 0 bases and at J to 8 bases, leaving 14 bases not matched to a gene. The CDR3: CASSQDHLRGLTMGYTF. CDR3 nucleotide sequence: TGCGCCAGCAGCCAAGATCATCTCAGGGGGCTCACGATGGGCTACACCTTC.

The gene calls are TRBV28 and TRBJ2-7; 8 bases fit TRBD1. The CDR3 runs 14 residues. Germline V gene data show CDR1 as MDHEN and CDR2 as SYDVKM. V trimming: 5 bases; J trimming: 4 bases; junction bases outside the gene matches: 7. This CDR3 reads CASSDRTGWYEQYF. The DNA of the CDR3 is TGTGCCAGCAGTGATCGGACAGGGTGGTACGAGCAGTACTTC.

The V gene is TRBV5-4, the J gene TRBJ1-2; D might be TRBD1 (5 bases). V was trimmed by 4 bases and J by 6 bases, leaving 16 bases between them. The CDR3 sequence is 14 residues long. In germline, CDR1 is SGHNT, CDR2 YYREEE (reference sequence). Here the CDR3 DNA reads TGTGCCAGCAGCCCCTTTCAGGGTCTCAATGGCTACACCTTC. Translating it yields CASSPFQGLNGYTF.

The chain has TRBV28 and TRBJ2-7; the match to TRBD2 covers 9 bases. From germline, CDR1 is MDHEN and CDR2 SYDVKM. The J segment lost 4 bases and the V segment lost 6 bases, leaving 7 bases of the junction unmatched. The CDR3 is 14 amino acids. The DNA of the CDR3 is TGTGCCAGCAGGGGCGGCGGGAGGGCGTACGAGCAGTACTTC. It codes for CASRGGGRAYEQYF.

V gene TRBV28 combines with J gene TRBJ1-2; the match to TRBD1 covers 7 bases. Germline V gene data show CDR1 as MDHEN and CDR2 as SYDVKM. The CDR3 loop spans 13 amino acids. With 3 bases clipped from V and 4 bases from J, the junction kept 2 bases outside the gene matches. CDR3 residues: CASSLQGGYGYTF. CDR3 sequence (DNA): TGTGCCAGCAGTTTGCAGGGGGGCTATGGCTACACCTTC.

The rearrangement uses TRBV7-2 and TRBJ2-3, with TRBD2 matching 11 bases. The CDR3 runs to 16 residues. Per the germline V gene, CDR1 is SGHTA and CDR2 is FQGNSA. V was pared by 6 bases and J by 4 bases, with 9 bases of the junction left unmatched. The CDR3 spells CASSFTSGGLPDTQYF. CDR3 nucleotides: TGTGCCAGCAGTTTTACTAGCGGGGGTCTTCCAGATACGCAGTATTTT.

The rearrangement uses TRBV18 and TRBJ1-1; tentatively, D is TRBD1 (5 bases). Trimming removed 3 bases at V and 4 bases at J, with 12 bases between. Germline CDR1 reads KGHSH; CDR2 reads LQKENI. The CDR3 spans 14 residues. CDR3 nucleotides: TGTGCCAGCTCACCTCCAGGGTTAGGCACTGAAGCTTTCTTT. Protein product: CASSPPGLGTEAFF.

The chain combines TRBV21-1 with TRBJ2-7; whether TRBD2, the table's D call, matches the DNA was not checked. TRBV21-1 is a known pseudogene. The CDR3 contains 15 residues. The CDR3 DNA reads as TGTGCCAGCAGCCTCCGGGCTAGCGGGGCCTACGAGCAGTACTTC. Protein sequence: CASSLRASGAYEQYF.

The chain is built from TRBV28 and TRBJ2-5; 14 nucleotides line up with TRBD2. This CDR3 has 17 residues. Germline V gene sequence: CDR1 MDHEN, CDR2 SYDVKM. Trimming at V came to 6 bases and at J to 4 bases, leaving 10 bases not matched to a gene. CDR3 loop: CASRSLTSGGVLETQYF. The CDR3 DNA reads TGTGCCAGCAGATCCCTGACTAGCGGGGGGGTATTAGAGACCCAGTACTTC.

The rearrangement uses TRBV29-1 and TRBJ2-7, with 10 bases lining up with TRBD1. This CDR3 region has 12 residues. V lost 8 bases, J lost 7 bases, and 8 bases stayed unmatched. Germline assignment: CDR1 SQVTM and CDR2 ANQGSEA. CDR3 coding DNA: TGCAGCTCCCAGGGACAGGGGAGGGAGCAGTACTTC. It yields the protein CSSQGQGREQYF.

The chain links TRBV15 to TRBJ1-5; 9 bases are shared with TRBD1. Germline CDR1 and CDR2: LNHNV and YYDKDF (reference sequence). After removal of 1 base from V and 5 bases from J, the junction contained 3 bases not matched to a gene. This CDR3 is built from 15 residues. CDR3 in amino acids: CATSRVGDRDQPQHF. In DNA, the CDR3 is TGTGCCACCAGCAGAGTCGGGGACAGGGATCAGCCCCAGCATTTT. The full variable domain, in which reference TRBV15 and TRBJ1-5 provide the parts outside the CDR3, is DAMVIQNPRYQVTQFGKPVTLSCSQTLNHNVMYWYQQKSSQAPKLLFHYYDKDFNNEADTPDNFQSRRPNTSFCFLDIRSPGLGDTAMYLCATSRVGDRDQPQHFGDGTRLSIL.

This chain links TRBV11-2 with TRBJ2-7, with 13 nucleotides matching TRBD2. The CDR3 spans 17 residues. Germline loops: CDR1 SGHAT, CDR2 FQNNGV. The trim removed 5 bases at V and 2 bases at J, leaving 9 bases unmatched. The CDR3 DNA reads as TGTGCCAGCAGCCAACTAGCGGGAGGGAGAGCTCCCTACGAGCAGTACTTC. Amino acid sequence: CASSQLAGGRAPYEQYF.

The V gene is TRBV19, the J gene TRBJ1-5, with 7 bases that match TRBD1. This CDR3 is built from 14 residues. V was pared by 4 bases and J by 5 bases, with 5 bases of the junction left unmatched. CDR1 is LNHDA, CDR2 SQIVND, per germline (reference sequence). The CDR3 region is CASSRQGEDQPQHF. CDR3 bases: TGTGCCAGTAGTAGGCAGGGGGAGGATCAGCCCCAGCATTTT.

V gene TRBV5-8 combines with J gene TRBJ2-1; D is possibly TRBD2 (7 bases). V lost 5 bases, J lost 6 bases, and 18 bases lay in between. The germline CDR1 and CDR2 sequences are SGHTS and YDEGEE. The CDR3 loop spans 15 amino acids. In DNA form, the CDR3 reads TGTGCCAGCAGTATGACGGGGGGCCCATCCAATGAGCAGTTCTTC. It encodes CASSMTGGPSNEQFF.

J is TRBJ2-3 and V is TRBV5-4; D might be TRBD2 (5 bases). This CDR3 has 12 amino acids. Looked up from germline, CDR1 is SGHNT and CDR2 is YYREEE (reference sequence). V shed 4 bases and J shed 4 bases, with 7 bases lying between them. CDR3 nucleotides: TGTGCCAGCAGCCGGGATGCAGATACGCAGTATTTT. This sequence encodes CASSRDADTQYF.

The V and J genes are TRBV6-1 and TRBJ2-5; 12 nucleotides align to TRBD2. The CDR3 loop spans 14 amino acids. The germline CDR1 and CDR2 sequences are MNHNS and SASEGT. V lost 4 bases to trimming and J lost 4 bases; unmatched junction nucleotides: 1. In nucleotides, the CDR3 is TGTGCCAGCAGTGGACTAGCGGGGGCAGAGACCCAGTACTTC. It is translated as CASSGLAGAETQYF.

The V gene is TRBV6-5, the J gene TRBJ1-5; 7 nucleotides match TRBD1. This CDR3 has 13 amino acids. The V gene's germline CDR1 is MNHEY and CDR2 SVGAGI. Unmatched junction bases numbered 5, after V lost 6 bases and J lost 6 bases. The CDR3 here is CASRGTAGQPQHF. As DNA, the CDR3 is TGTGCCAGCAGGGGGACAGCGGGTCAGCCCCAGCATTTT.

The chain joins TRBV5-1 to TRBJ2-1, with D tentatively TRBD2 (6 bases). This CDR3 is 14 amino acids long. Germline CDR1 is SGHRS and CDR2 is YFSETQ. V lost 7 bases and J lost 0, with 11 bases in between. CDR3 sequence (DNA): TGCGCCAGCCGCCGGGAGATCTCCTACAATGAGCAGTTCTTC. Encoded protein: CASRREISYNEQFF. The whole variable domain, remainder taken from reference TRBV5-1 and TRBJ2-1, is KAGVTQTPRYLIKTRGQQVTLSCSPISGHRSVSWYQQTPGQGLQFLFEYFSETQRNKGNFPGRFSGRQFSNSRSEMNVSTLELGDSALYLCASRREISYNEQFFGPGTRLTVL.

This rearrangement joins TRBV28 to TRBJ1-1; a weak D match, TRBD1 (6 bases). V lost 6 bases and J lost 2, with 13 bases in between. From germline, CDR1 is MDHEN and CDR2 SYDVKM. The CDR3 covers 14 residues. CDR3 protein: CASREQGYNTEAFF. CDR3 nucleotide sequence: TGTGCCAGCAGAGAACAGGGTTATAACACTGAAGCTTTCTTT.

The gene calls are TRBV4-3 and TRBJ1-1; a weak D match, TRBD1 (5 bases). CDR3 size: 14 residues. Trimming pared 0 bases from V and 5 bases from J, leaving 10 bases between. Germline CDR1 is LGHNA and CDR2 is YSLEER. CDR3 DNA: TGCGCCAGCAGCCAAGACAGCGGGGGTACTGAAGCTTTCTTT. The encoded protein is CASSQDSGGTEAFF.

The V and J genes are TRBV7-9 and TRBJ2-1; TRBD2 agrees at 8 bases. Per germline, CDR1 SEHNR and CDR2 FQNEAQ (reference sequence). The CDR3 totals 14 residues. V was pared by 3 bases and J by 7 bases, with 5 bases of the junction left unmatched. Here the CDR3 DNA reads TGTGCCAGCAGCTTGTCCGGGACTAGAAATGAGCAGTTCTTC. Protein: CASSLSGTRNEQFF.

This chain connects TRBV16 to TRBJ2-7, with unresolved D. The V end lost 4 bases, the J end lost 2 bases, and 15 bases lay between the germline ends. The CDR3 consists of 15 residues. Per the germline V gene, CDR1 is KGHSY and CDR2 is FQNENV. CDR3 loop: CASSRDGAGAYEQYF. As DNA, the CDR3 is TGTGCCAGCAGCCGTGATGGCGCTGGAGCCTACGAGCAGTACTTC.

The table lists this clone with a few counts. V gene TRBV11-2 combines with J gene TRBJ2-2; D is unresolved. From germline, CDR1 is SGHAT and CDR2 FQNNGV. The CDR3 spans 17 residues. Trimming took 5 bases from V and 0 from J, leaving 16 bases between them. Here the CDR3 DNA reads TGTGCCAGCAGCCGCCTCACAGATATCGCGAACACCGGGGAGCTGTTTTTT. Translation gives CASSRLTDIANTGELFF.

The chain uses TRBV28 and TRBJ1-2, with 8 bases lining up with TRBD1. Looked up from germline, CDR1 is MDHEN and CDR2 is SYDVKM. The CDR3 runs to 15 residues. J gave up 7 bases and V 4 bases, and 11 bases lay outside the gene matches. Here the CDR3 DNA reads TGTGCCAGCAGTTGGGGGCTGGACAGGGTCGGTGGCTACACCTTC. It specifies CASSWGLDRVGGYTF.

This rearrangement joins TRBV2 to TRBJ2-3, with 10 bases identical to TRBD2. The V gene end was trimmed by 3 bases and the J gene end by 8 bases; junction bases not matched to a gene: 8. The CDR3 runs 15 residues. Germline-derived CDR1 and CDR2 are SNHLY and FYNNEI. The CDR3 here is CASSEASGRAGTQYF. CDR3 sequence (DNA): TGTGCCAGCAGTGAGGCGAGCGGGAGGGCGGGTACGCAGTATTTT.

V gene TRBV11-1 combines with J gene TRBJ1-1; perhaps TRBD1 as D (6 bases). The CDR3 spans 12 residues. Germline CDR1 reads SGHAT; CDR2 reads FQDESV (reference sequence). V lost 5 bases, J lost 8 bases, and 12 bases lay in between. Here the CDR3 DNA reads TGTGCCAGCAGCCGGACAGACCAGGAAGCTTTCTTT. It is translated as CASSRTDQEAFF.

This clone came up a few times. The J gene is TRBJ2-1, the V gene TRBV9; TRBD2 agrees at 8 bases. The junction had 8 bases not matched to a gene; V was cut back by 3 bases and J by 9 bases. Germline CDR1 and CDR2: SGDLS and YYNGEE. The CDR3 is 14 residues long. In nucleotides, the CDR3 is TGTGCCAGCAGCGACACCGGGACTAGGGGTGAGCAGTTCTTC. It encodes CASSDTGTRGEQFF.

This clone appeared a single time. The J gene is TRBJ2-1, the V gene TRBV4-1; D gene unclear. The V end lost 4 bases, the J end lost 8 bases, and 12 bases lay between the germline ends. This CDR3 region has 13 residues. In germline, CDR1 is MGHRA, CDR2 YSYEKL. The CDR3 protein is CASSPMTGYEQFF. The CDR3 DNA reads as TGCGCCAGCAGCCCCATGACCGGGTATGAGCAGTTCTTC.

The chain's CDR3 is CASSISSGEWVIAPQMPGIQYF. The DNA of the CDR3 is TGTGCCAGTAGTATATCTAGCGGGGAGTGGGTGATCGCCCCGCAGATGCCCGGAATTCAGTACTTC. The rearrangement joins TRBV19 to TRBJ2-4; 9 bases are shared with TRBD2. The CDR3 sequence is 22 residues long. The J segment lost 10 bases and the V segment lost 2 bases, leaving 30 bases of the junction unmatched. The germline gives CDR1 LNHDA, CDR2 SQIVND (reference sequence).

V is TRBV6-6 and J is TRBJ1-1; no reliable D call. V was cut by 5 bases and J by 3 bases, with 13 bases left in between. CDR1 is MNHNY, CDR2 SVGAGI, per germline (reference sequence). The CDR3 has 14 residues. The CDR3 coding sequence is TGTGCCAGCAGTGGCCGGGGAGTTGACACTGAAGCTTTCTTT. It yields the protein CASSGRGVDTEAFF.

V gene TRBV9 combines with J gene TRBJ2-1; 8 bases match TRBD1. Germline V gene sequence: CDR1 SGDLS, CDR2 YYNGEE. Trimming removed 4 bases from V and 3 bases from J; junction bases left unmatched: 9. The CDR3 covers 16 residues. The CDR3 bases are TGTGCCAGCAGCATAAGGACAGGGAACAGCTACAATGAGCAGTTCTTC. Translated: CASSIRTGNSYNEQFF.

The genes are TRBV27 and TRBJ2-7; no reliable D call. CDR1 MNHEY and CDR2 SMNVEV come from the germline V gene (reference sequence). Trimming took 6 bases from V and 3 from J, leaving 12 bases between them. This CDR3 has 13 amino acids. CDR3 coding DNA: TGTGCCAGCAGCCCTAATCTTGGCTACGAGCAGTACTTC. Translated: CASSPNLGYEQYF.